A selection of T cell receptor beta chains follows, all from one sample in a study of cytomegalovirus exposure and HLA in healthy donors. Some clones are missing from TCRdb's copy, which holds only in-frame ones; the method was immunoSEQ multiplex PCR. The sample contains under 100,000 clones, about 96% of which appear only once. The sequenced sample consisted of PBMCs. The receptor source for this set is a man between 18 and 29 years old in good health and CMV-seronegative. CDR3s include the opening cysteine and the closing phenylalanine or tryptophan. A D gene is named only where the DNA matches it firmly. Size values are once, few and many counts, or a class for expanded clones, and some rows have none.

J gene	clone size	V gene	D gene	CDR3 protein	CDR3 DNA
TRBJ2-3	.	TRBV12-5	.	CASGPRTEPDTQYF	TGTGCTAGTGGTCCACGGACAGAGCCAGATACGCAGTATTTT
TRBJ2-7	.	TRBV7-2	.	CASSAPQGFSGGAVHF	TGTGCCAGCAGCGCCCCTCAGGGGTTTTCGGGGGGAGCAGTGCACTTC
TRBJ2-5	.	TRBV28	TRBD2	CASSSGTSGRLEETQYF	TGTGCCAGCAGTTCAGGGACTAGCGGGCGGTTGGAAGAGACCCAGTACTTC
TRBJ2-1	.	TRBV30	.	CAWSEGHEGNEQFF	TGTGCCTGGAGTGAGGGACATGAGGGGAATGAGCAGTTCTTC
TRBJ2-1	.	TRBV25-1	TRBD1	CASSNRDRGIHEQFF	TGTGCCAGCTCGAACCGGGACAGGGGCATCCATGAGCAGTTCTTC
TRBJ2-3	.	TRBV30	.	CAWSLLSIRTDTQYF	TGTGCCTGGAGCCTACTTAGCATACGCACAGATACGCAGTATTTT
TRBJ1-1	.	TRBV6-1	.	CASRSDAGLGTEAFF	TGTGCCAGCAGGAGTGACGCGGGGTTGGGGACTGAAGCTTTCTTT
TRBJ2-3	.	TRBV5-4	.	CASRRDFSTDTQYF	TGTGCCAGCAGAAGGGACTTTAGCACAGATACGCAGTATTTT
TRBJ2-3	.	TRBV5-5	.	CASSGREHTDTQYF	TGTGCCAGCAGCGGGCGAGAACACACAGATACGCAGTATTTT
TRBJ1-5	.	TRBV2	.	CASSPIRVAYSNQPQHF	TGTGCCAGCAGTCCTATCCGGGTCGCCTATAGCAATCAGCCCCAGCATTTT
TRBJ1-1	.	TRBV6-5	.	CASSLQGSNTEAFF	TGTGCCAGCAGCCTACAGGGCTCGAACACTGAAGCTTTCTTT
TRBJ1-2	few	TRBV7-2	TRBD1	CASSNRPGQGDGYTF	TGTGCCAGCAGCAACAGACCGGGACAGGGGGATGGCTACACCTTC
TRBJ2-3	.	TRBV19	TRBD1	CASSLLQGADTQYF	TGTGCCAGTAGTCTCTTACAGGGGGCTGATACGCAGTATTTT
TRBJ1-5	.	TRBV4-2	.	CASSQDAADSQPQHF	TGTGCCAGCAGCCAAGATGCGGCAGACAGCCAGCCCCAGCATTTT
TRBJ1-2	.	TRBV7-2	TRBD1	CASSPTPARDRPPGHGYTF	TGTGCCAGCAGCCCCACACCCGCACGGGACAGGCCGCCGGGGCATGGCTACACCTTC
TRBJ2-7	.	TRBV27	.	CASSFTGSYEQYF	TGTGCCAGCAGTTTTACAGGGTCCTACGAGCAGTACTTC
TRBJ2-3	.	TRBV6-6	.	CASRPKGDTQYF	TGTGCCAGCAGACCAAAGGGGGATACGCAGTATTTT
TRBJ2-7	.	TRBV4-1	TRBD1	CASSQYMTGGSIGEQYF	TGCGCCAGCAGCCAATACATGACAGGGGGATCGATTGGCGAGCAGTACTTC
TRBJ2-2	.	TRBV19	.	CASSEYRRNTGELFF	TGTGCCAGTAGTGAGTACAGGAGGAACACCGGGGAGCTGTTTTTT
TRBJ2-3	.	TRBV27	TRBD2	CASSGSTSRLTDTQYF	TGTGCCAGCAGCGGTTCGACTAGCCGCCTGACAGATACGCAGTATTTT
TRBJ2-3	.	TRBV27	TRBD2	CASSFSGRAEDTQYF	TGTGCCAGCAGTTTTAGCGGGAGGGCGGAAGATACGCAGTATTTT
TRBJ2-1	.	TRBV11-3	TRBD2	CASKWGGLAGGDMDEQFF	TGTGCCAGCAAGTGGGGGGGGCTAGCGGGAGGAGATATGGATGAGCAGTTCTTC
TRBJ2-1	.	TRBV29-1	TRBD2	CSGTGTSADNEQFF	TGCAGCGGTACCGGGACTAGCGCGGACAATGAGCAGTTCTTC
TRBJ2-2	.	TRBV7-6	.	CASSLEVGKTGYTGELFF	TGTGCCAGCAGCTTAGAGGTCGGAAAAACAGGGTACACCGGGGAGCTGTTTTTT
TRBJ2-1	.	TRBV5-1	.	CASSLAGATSYNEQFF	TGCGCCAGCAGCTTGGCAGGGGCGACCTCCTACAATGAGCAGTTCTTC
TRBJ1-2	.	TRBV7-9	.	CASSLAGRVVERYTF	TGTGCCAGCAGCTTAGCGGGCAGGGTAGTTGAACGCTACACCTTC
TRBJ1-1	.	TRBV29-1	TRBD1	CSVETGQGSTEAFF	TGCAGCGTAGAGACTGGACAGGGTAGTACTGAAGCTTTCTTT
TRBJ1-5	.	TRBV29-1	.	CSAVEPGAANQSQHF	TGCAGCGCCGTGGAGCCAGGGGCTGCCAATCAGTCCCAGCATTTT
TRBJ2-7	.	TRBV6-6	TRBD2	CASSYIAGGNPYEQYF	TGTGCCAGCAGTTACATCGCGGGAGGAAACCCATACGAGCAGTACTTC
TRBJ2-1	.	TRBV4-1	.	CASSHPSGRQFF	TGCGCCAGCAGCCATCCATCGGGGAGGCAGTTCTTC
TRBJ2-7	once	TRBV19	.	CASSVAREVGNYEQYF	TGTGCCAGTAGTGTCGCCAGGGAGGTCGGTAACTACGAGCAGTACTTC
TRBJ2-3	.	TRBV28	TRBD2	CASSDRTSGRFSTDTQYF	TGTGCCAGCAGTGACCGGACTAGCGGGAGATTTAGCACAGATACGCAGTATTTT
TRBJ1-5	once	TRBV27	.	CASRSTGAVNQPQHF	TGTGCCAGCAGGTCGACTGGGGCAGTCAATCAGCCCCAGCATTTT
TRBJ2-7	.	TRBV6-1	.	CASSETGEQYF	TGTGCCAGCAGTGAAACGGGCGAGCAGTACTTC
TRBJ1-2	.	TRBV7-2	TRBD1	CASSWGTGTYGYTF	TGTGCCAGCAGCTGGGGGACAGGGACCTATGGCTACACCTTC
TRBJ2-1	.	TRBV12-5	.	CASGLVLLGGMSHNEQFF	TGTGCTAGTGGTTTGGTACTTCTGGGCGGGATGAGCCACAATGAGCAGTTCTTC
TRBJ2-6	.	TRBV19	TRBD1	CASSPGTGTTSLRANVLTF	TGTGCCAGTAGTCCCGGGACAGGGACTACCTCTCTTCGGGCCAACGTCCTGACTTTC
TRBJ2-7	.	TRBV29-1	TRBD2	CSVETSGAYEQYF	TGCAGCGTTGAGACTAGCGGGGCCTACGAGCAGTACTTC
TRBJ2-5	.	TRBV2	.	CASSSNHRMGETQYF	TGTGCCAGCAGTTCAAATCACAGGATGGGAGAGACCCAGTACTTC
TRBJ2-3	.	TRBV11-2	.	CASSFSTSWTIDTQYF	TGTGCCAGCAGCTTTTCGACTAGTTGGACCATTGATACGCAGTATTTT
TRBJ2-3	.	TRBV4-3	TRBD2	CASSQRFPSGRVTDTQYF	TGCGCCAGCAGCCAACGATTTCCGAGCGGGAGAGTAACAGATACGCAGTATTTT
TRBJ1-1	.	TRBV11-3	.	CASSLDRQGATEAFF	TGTGCCAGCAGCTTAGATCGTCAAGGGGCCACTGAAGCTTTCTTT
TRBJ1-2	.	TRBV2	.	CASSGGGLNYGYTF	TGTGCCAGCAGTGGTGGAGGACTGAACTATGGCTACACCTTC
TRBJ2-7	.	TRBV29-1	.	CSVGGFRGSYEQYF	TGCAGCGTTGGAGGATTTAGGGGCTCCTACGAGCAGTACTTC
TRBJ2-2	.	TRBV7-2	TRBD2	CASSLNLAGAGELFF	TGTGCCAGCAGCTTAAATCTAGCGGGAGCCGGGGAGCTGTTTTTT
TRBJ2-7	once	TRBV6-1	.	CASSELVPGHRFSYEQYF	TGTGCCAGCAGTGAACTCGTACCGGGACATCGGTTCTCCTACGAGCAGTACTTC
TRBJ2-5	.	TRBV28	TRBD1	CASRDRIEETQYF	TGTGCCAGCAGGGACAGGATCGAAGAGACCCAGTACTTC
TRBJ2-2	.	TRBV28	.	CASSSLKTGELFF	TGTGCCAGCAGTTCTCTTAAAACCGGGGAGCTGTTTTTT
TRBJ2-5	.	TRBV7-2	.	CASSPAGTSSRETQYF	TGTGCCAGCAGCCCCGCCGGGACTTCCTCGAGGGAGACCCAGTACTTC
TRBJ1-1	.	TRBV9	.	CASSVQGWDTEAFF	TGTGCCAGCAGCGTACAGGGTTGGGACACTGAAGCTTTCTTT
TRBJ1-1	.	TRBV27	.	CASSLFFAGAYTEAFF	TGTGCCAGCAGTTTATTTTTCGCAGGGGCTTACACTGAAGCTTTCTTT
TRBJ2-2	.	TRBV11-3	TRBD1	CASSFQGGNTGELFF	TGTGCCAGCAGCTTCCAAGGGGGCAACACCGGGGAGCTGTTTTTT
TRBJ2-3	.	TRBV5-1	TRBD2	CASSSGTSGAWVADTQYF	TGCGCCAGCAGCTCCGGGACTAGCGGAGCTTGGGTAGCAGATACGCAGTATTTT